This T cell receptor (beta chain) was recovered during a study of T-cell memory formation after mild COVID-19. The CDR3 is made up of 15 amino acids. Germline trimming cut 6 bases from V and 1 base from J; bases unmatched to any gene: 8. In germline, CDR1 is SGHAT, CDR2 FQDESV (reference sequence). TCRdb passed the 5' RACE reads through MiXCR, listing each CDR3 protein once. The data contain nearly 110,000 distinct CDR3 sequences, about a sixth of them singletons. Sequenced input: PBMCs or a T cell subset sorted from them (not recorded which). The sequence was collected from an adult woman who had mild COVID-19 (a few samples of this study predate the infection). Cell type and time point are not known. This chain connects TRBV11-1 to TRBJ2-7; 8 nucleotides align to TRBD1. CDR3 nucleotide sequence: TGTGCCAGCAGACCTGACAGGGGAATGTCCTACGAGCAGTACTTC. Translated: CASRPDRGMSYEQYF.